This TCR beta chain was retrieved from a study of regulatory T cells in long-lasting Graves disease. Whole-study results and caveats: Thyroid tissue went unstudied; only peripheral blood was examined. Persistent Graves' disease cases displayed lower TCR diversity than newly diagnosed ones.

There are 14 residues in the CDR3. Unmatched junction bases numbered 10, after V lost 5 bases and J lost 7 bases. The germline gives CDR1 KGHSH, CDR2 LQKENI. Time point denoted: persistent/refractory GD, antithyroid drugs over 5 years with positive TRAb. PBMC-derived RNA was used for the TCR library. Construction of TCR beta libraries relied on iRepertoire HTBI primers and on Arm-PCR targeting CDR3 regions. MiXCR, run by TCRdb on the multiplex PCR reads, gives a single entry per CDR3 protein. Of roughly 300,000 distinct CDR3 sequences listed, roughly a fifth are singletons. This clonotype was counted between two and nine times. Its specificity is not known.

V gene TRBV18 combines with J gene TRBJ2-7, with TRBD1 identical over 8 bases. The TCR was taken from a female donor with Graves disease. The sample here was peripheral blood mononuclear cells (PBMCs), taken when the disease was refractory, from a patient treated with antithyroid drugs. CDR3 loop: CASSDAGGAGEQYF. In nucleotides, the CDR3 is TGTGCCAGCTCAGATGCAGGGGGCGCGGGAGAGCAGTACTTC.